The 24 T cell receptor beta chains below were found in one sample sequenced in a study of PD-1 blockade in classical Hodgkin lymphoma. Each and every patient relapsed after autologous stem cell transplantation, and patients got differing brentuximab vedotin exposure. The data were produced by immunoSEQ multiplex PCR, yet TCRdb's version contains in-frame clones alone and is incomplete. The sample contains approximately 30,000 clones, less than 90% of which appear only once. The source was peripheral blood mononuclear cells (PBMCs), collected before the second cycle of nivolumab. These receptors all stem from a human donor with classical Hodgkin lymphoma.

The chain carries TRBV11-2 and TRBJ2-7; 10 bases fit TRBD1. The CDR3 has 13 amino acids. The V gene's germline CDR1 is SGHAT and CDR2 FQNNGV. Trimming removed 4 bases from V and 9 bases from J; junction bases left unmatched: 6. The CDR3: CASSSGQGRPQYV. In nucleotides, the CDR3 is TGTGCCAGCAGCTCGGGACAGGGGCGGCCGCAGTACGTC.

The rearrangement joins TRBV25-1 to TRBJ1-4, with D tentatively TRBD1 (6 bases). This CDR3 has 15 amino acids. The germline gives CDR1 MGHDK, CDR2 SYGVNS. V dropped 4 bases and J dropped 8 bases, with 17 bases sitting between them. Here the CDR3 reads CASSAPGGVQEKLFF. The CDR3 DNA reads TGTGCCAGCAGTGCCCCCGGGGGCGTCCAGGAAAAACTGTTTTTT.

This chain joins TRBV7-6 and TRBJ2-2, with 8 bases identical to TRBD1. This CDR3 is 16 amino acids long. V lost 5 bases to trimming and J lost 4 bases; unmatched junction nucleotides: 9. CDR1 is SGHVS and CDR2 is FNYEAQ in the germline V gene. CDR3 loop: CASSRARQGLTGELFF. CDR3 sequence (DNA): TGTGCCAGCAGCCGTGCCCGACAGGGGCTCACCGGGGAGCTGTTTTTT. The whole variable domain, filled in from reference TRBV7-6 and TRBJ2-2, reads GAGVSQSPRYKVTKRGQDVALRCDPISGHVSLYWYRQALGQGPEFLTYFNYEAQQDKSGLPNDRFSAERPEGSISTLTIQRTEQRDSAMYRCASSRARQGLTGELFFGEGSRLTVL.

The CDR3 is CASSLGASSGGELFF. The CDR3 DNA follows: TGTGCCAGCAGCTTAGGCGCGAGTTCTGGCGGGGAGCTGTTTTTT. The V gene is TRBV7-2, the J gene TRBJ2-2; D uncertain. Trimming removed 1 base at V and 7 bases at J, with 13 bases between. Germline CDR1 is SGHTA and CDR2 is FQGNSA. The CDR3 extends over 15 amino acids.

The CDR3 bases are TGTGCCAGCAGCTTAGGGAGGAAAATAAGCAATCAGCCCCAGCATTTT. This translates into CASSLGRKISNQPQHF. The chain recombines TRBV7-8 with TRBJ1-5; no reliable D call. Germline V lookup: CDR1 SGHVS, CDR2 FQNEAQ. There are 16 residues in the CDR3. V was cut by 1 base and J by 1 base, with 11 bases left in between. Variable domain in full (rest from reference TRBV7-8 and TRBJ1-5): GAGVSQSPRYKVAKRGQDVALRCDPISGHVSLFWYQQALGQGPEFLTYFQNEAQLDKSGLPSDRFFAERPEGSVSTLKIQRTQQEDSAVYLCASSLGRKISNQPQHFGDGTRLSIL.

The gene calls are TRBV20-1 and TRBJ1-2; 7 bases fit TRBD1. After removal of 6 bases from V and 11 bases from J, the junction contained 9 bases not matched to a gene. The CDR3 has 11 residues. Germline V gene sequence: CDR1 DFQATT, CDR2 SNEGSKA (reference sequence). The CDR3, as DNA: TGCAGTGCCGAGACAGGGTACGGTTACACCTTC. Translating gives CSAETGYGYTF.

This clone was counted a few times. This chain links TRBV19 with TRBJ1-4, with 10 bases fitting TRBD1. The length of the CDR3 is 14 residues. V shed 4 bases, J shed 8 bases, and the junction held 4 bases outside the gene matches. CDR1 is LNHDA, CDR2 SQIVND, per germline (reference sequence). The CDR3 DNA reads TGTGCCAGTAGTACGGGGACAGGGGACGAAAAACTGTTTTTT. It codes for CASSTGTGDEKLFF.

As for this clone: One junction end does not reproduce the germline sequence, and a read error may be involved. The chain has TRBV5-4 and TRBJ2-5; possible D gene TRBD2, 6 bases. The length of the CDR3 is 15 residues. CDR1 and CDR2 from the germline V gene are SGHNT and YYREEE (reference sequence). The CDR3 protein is CASSQDAGSQETQYF. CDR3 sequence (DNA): TGCGCCAGCAGCCAAGACGCCGGGAGCCAAGAGACCCAGTACTTC.

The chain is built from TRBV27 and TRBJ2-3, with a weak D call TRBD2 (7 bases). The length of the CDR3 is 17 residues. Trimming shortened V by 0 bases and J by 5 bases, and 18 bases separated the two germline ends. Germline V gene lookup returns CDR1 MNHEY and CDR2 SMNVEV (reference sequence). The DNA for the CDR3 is TGTGCCAGCAGTTTATCGGAGGGGCTAGGGGGGGGAGATACGCAGTATTTT. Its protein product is CASSLSEGLGGGDTQYF.

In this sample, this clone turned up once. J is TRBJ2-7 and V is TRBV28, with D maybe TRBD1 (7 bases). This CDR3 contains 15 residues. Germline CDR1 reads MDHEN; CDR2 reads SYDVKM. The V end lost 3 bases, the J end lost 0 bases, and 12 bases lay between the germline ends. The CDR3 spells CASSLGGQSSYEQYF. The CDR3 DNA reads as TGTGCCAGCAGTTTGGGGGGACAGAGCTCCTACGAGCAGTACTTC.

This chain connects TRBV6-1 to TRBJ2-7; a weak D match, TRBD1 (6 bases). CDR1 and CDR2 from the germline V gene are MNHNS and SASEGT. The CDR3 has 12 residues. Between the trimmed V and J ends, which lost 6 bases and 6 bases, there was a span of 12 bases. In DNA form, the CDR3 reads TGTGCCAGCAGCCCAGACAGGCGCGAGCAGTACGTC. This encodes CASSPDRREQYV.

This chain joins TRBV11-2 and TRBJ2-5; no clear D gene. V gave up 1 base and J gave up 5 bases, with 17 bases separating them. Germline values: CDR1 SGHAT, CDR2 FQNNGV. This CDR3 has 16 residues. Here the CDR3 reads CASSLVFPVEAETQYF. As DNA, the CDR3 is TGTGCCAGCAGCTTAGTATTTCCCGTCGAGGCGGAGACCCAGTACTTC. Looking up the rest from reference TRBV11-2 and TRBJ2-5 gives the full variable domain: EAGVAQSPRYKIIEKRQSVAFWCNPISGHATLYWYQQILGQGPKLLIQFQNNGVVDDSQLPKDRFSAERLKGVDSTLKIQPAKLEDSAVYLCASSLVFPVEAETQYFGPGTRLLVL.

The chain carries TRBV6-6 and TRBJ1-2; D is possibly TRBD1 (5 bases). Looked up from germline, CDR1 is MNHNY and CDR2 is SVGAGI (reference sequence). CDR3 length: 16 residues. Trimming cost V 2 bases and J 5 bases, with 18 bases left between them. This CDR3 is CASSYEWGAAGYGYTF. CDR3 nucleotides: TGTGCCAGCAGTTACGAATGGGGCGCCGCGGGGTATGGCTACACCTTC.

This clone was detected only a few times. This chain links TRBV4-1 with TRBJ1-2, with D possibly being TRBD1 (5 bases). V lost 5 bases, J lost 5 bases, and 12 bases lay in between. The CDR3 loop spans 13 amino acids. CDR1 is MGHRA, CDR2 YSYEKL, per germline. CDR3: CASSGVGRYGYTF. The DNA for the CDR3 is TGCGCCAGCAGCGGCGTGGGACGGTATGGCTACACCTTC.

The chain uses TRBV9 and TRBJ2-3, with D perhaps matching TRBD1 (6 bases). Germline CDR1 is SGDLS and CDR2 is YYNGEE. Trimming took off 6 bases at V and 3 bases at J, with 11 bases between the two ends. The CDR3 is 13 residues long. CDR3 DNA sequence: TGTGCCAGCAACAGGGAAGGTACAGATACGCAGTATTTT. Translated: CASNREGTDTQYF.

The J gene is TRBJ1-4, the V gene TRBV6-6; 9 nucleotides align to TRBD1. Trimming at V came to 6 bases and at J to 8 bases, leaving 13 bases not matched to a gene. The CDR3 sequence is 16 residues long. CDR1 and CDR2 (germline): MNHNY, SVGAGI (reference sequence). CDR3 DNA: TGTGCCAGCAGCCGAACAAAAACAGGGGGCTCAGAAAAACTGTTTTTT. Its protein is CASSRTKTGGSEKLFF.

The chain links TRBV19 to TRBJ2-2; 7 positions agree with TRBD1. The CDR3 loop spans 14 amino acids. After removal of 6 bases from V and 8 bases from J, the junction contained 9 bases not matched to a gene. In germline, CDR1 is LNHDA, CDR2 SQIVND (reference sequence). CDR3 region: CASRGQALVGELFF. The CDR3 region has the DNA TGTGCCAGTAGAGGACAGGCTTTGGTTGGGGAGCTGTTTTTT.

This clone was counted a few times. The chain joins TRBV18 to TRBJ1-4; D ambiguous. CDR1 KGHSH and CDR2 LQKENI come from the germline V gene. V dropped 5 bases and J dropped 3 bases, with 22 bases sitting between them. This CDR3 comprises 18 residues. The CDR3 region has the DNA TGTGCCAGCTCATTCGAGGTGCCATCCACGGGAGCTAATGAAAAACTGTTTTTT. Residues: CASSFEVPSTGANEKLFF.

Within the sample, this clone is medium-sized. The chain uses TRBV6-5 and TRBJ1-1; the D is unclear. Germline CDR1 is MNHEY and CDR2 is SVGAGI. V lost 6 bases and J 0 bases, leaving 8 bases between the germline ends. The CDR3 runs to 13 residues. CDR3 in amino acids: CASSPGLNTEAFF. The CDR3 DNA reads TGTGCCAGCAGCCCAGGTTTGAACACTGAAGCTTTCTTT.

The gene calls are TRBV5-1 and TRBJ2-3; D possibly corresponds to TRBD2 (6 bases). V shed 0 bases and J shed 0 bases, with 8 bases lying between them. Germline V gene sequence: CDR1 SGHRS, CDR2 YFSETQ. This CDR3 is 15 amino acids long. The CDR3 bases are TGCGCCAGCAGCTTGGTCGGGGGTAGCACAGATACGCAGTATTTT. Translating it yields CASSLVGGSTDTQYF.

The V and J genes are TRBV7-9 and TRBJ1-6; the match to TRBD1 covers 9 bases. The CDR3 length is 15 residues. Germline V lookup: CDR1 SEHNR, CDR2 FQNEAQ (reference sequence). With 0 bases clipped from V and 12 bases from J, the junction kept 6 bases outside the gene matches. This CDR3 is CASSLAGTGLGPLHF. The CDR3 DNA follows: TGTGCCAGCAGCTTAGCCGGGACAGGGTTGGGACCCCTCCACTTT.

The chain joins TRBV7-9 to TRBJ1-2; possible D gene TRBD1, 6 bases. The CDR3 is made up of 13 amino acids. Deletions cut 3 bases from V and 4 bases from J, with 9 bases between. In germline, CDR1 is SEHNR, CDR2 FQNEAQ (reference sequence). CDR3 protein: CASSLDSIYGYTF. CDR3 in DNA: TGTGCCAGCAGCTTGGACAGCATCTATGGCTACACCTTC.

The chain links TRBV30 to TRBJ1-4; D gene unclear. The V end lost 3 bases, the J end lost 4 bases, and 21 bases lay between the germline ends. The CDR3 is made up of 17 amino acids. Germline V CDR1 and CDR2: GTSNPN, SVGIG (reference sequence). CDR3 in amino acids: CAWRPRRRTALNEKLFF. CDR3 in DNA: TGTGCCTGGAGACCCAGGAGGAGGACCGCGCTTAATGAAAAACTGTTTTTT.

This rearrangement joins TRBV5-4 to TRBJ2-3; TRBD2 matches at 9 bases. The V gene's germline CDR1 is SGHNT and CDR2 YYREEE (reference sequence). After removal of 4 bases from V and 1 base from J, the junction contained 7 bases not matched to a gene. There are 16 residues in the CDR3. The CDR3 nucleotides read TGTGCCAGCAGCCCGCGGGGGGGACGTGGCACAGATACGCAGTATTTT. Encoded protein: CASSPRGGRGTDTQYF.